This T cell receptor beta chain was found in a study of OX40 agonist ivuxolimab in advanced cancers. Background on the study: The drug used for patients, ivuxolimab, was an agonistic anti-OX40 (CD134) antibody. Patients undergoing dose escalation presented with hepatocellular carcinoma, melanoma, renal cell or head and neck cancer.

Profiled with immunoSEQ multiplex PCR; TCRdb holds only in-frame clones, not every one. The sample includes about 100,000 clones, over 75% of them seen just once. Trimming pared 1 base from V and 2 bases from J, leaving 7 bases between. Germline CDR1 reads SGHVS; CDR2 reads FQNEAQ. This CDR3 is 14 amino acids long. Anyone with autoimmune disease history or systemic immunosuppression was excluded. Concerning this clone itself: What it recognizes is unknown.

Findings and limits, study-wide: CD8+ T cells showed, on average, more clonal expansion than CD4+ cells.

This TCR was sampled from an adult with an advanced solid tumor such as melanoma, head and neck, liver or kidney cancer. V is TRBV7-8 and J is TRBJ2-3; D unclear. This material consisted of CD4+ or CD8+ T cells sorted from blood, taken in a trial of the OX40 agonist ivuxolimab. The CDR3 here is CASSLVENTDTQYF. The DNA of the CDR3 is TGTGCCAGCAGCTTAGTTGAGAACACAGATACGCAGTATTTT.